This entry features one TCR beta chain sequence. This CDR3 region has 16 residues. Germline-derived CDR1 and CDR2 are SGHDT and YYEEEE. The V end lost 1 base, the J end lost 5 bases, and 15 bases lay between the germline ends. Profiled with immunoSEQ multiplex PCR; TCRdb holds only in-frame clones, not every one. The top ten hold around 2.2% of the sample, which has roughly 26,000 clones, over 90% seen once. The data were obtained in a study of blood T cell repertoires in COVID-19. V is TRBV5-6 and J is TRBJ1-4; D might be TRBD1 (5 bases). The TCR comes from a human donor in a cohort sampled during active COVID-19. Sequenced: peripheral blood. This CDR3 reads CASSLRGGGMNEKLFF. The CDR3 DNA reads TGTGCCAGCAGCTTGCGGGGCGGGGGAATGAATGAAAAACTGTTTTTT.